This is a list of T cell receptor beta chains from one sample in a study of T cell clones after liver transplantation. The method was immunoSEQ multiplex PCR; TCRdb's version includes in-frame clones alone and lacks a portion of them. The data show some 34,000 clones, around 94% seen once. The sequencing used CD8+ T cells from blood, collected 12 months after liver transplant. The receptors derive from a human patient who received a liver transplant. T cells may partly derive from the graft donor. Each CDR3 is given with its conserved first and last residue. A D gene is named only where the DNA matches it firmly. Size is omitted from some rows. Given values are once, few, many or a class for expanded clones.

CDR3aa: CASSTDRGRETQYF; CDR3nt: TGTGCCAGTAGTACGGACAGGGGGCGAGAGACCCAGTACTTC; j_gene: TRBJ2-5; v_gene: TRBV19; abundance: .; d_gene: TRBD1
CDR3aa: CASSQQAPGTGGTGYTF; CDR3nt: TGCGCCAGCAGCCAACAAGCTCCTGGGACAGGGGGCACTGGCTACACCTTC; j_gene: TRBJ1-2; v_gene: TRBV4-1; abundance: .; d_gene: TRBD1
CDR3aa: CASGTSGRGDTQYF; CDR3nt: TGTGCCAGCGGGACTAGCGGGAGAGGAGATACGCAGTATTTT; j_gene: TRBJ2-3; v_gene: TRBV27; abundance: .; d_gene: TRBD2
CDR3aa: CASSYERSNSPLHF; CDR3nt: TGTGCCAGCAGTTACGAACGGTCGAATTCACCCCTCCACTTT; j_gene: TRBJ1-6; v_gene: TRBV6-5; abundance: .; d_gene: .
CDR3aa: CASRLPHAFF; CDR3nt: TGTGCCAGCAGGTTGCCCCACGCTTTCTTT; j_gene: TRBJ1-1; v_gene: TRBV2; abundance: .; d_gene: .
CDR3aa: CASSFTTSYEQYF; CDR3nt: TGCGCCAGCAGCTTTACTACCTCCTACGAGCAGTACTTC; j_gene: TRBJ2-7; v_gene: TRBV5-1; abundance: once; d_gene: .
CDR3aa: CASSFGQDSRANVLTF; CDR3nt: TGTGCCAGCAGCTTCGGACAAGACTCTAGGGCCAACGTCCTGACTTTC; j_gene: TRBJ2-6; v_gene: TRBV5-5; abundance: .; d_gene: .
CDR3aa: CASSRGLAGRSNEQFF; CDR3nt: TGTGCCAGTAGTCGGGGACTAGCGGGAAGGTCCAATGAGCAGTTCTTC; j_gene: TRBJ2-1; v_gene: TRBV19; abundance: .; d_gene: TRBD2
CDR3aa: CASESVGEETQYF; CDR3nt: TGTGCCAGCGAGAGTGTGGGGGAAGAGACCCAGTACTTC; j_gene: TRBJ2-5; v_gene: TRBV7-2; abundance: .; d_gene: .
CDR3aa: CASSSHRVLKGTEAFF; CDR3nt: TGTGCCAGCAGTTCGCACAGGGTTTTAAAAGGGACTGAAGCTTTCTTT; j_gene: TRBJ1-1; v_gene: TRBV28; abundance: .; d_gene: .
CDR3aa: CASSPGTGGAYGYTF; CDR3nt: TGTGCCAGCAGCCCAGGGACAGGGGGCGCCTATGGCTACACCTTC; j_gene: TRBJ1-2; v_gene: TRBV11-3; abundance: .; d_gene: TRBD1
CDR3aa: CASRMDYRDGSYEQYF; CDR3nt: TGTGCCAGCAGGATGGACTACCGGGACGGATCATACGAGCAGTACTTC; j_gene: TRBJ2-7; v_gene: TRBV7-2; abundance: .; d_gene: .
CDR3aa: CASSGSYEQYF; CDR3nt: TGTGCCAGCAGTGGCTCCTACGAGCAGTACTTC; j_gene: TRBJ2-7; v_gene: TRBV27; abundance: once; d_gene: .
CDR3aa: CASSQRYDSGYDNEQFF; CDR3nt: TGCGCCAGCAGCCAGCGGTACGATAGCGGGTACGACAATGAGCAGTTCTTC; j_gene: TRBJ2-1; v_gene: TRBV4-1; abundance: .; d_gene: TRBD2
CDR3aa: CASSPRREGNQPQHF; CDR3nt: TGTGCCAGCAGCCCGAGGAGGGAGGGAAATCAGCCCCAGCATTTT; j_gene: TRBJ1-5; v_gene: TRBV27; abundance: .; d_gene: .
CDR3aa: CASSESRTGIKNIQYF; CDR3nt: TGTGCCAGCAGTGAATCACGGACAGGGATAAAAAACATTCAGTACTTC; j_gene: TRBJ2-4; v_gene: TRBV2; abundance: .; d_gene: TRBD1
CDR3aa: CASAGPLGNQPQHF; CDR3nt: TGTGCCAGTGCCGGCCCGTTGGGGAATCAGCCCCAGCATTTT; j_gene: TRBJ1-5; v_gene: TRBV28; abundance: .; d_gene: .
CDR3aa: CASSDQGSNYGYTF; CDR3nt: TGTGCCAGCAGCGACCAAGGGTCAAACTATGGCTACACCTTC; j_gene: TRBJ1-2; v_gene: TRBV13; abundance: .; d_gene: .
CDR3aa: CASSSYLSGVNEQFF; CDR3nt: TGTGCCAGCAGCTCGTATCTTAGCGGGGTCAATGAGCAGTTCTTC; j_gene: TRBJ2-1; v_gene: TRBV11-3; abundance: .; d_gene: TRBD2
CDR3aa: CASSRPGHHAQGYNEKLFF; CDR3nt: TGTGCCAGCAGTCGACCGGGACACCACGCGCAGGGGTATAATGAAAAACTGTTTTTT; j_gene: TRBJ1-4; v_gene: TRBV2; abundance: .; d_gene: .
CDR3aa: CATSFAGQPYNEQFF; CDR3nt: TGTGCCACATCCTTCGCGGGACAGCCCTACAATGAGCAGTTCTTC; j_gene: TRBJ2-1; v_gene: TRBV15; abundance: .; d_gene: .
CDR3aa: CASSQVAGGARYEQYF; CDR3nt: TGTGCCAGCAGCCAAGTGGCAGGGGGCGCAAGATACGAGCAGTACTTC; j_gene: TRBJ2-7; v_gene: TRBV14; abundance: .; d_gene: TRBD1
CDR3aa: CASSLSGRGFTEAFF; CDR3nt: TGTGCCAGCAGTTTATCTGGCAGGGGGTTCACTGAAGCTTTCTTT; j_gene: TRBJ1-1; v_gene: TRBV27; abundance: .; d_gene: TRBD1
CDR3aa: CASSFGGPVGGYTF; CDR3nt: TGTGCCAGCAGTTTTGGTGGTCCGGTCGGTGGCTACACCTTC; j_gene: TRBJ1-2; v_gene: TRBV6-6; abundance: .; d_gene: .
CDR3aa: CASSSSRDGIYEQYF; CDR3nt: TGTGCCAGCAGCTCATCCCGGGACGGCATCTACGAGCAGTACTTC; j_gene: TRBJ2-7; v_gene: TRBV25-1; abundance: .; d_gene: .
CDR3aa: CATSSDRGSYEQYF; CDR3nt: TGTGCCACCAGCTCGGACAGGGGATCCTACGAGCAGTACTTC; j_gene: TRBJ2-7; v_gene: TRBV15; abundance: once; d_gene: TRBD1
CDR3aa: CASSFEGRSYGYTF; CDR3nt: TGTGCCAGCAGCTTTGAGGGGAGGTCCTATGGCTACACCTTC; j_gene: TRBJ1-2; v_gene: TRBV5-8; abundance: .; d_gene: .
CDR3aa: CSVIQGASYEQYF; CDR3nt: TGCAGCGTGATACAGGGGGCCTCCTACGAGCAGTACTTC; j_gene: TRBJ2-7; v_gene: TRBV29-1; abundance: .; d_gene: TRBD1
CDR3aa: CSVGDGVYGYTF; CDR3nt: TGCAGCGTTGGAGACGGAGTCTATGGCTACACCTTC; j_gene: TRBJ1-2; v_gene: TRBV29-1; abundance: .; d_gene: .
CDR3aa: CASSPTGLAPTYEQYF; CDR3nt: TGTGCCAGCAGTCCCACCGGACTAGCGCCTACCTACGAGCAGTACTTC; j_gene: TRBJ2-7; v_gene: TRBV27; abundance: .; d_gene: TRBD2
CDR3aa: CASSFRQGGQPQHF; CDR3nt: TGTGCCAGCAGTTTTCGACAGGGGGGTCAGCCCCAGCATTTT; j_gene: TRBJ1-5; v_gene: TRBV27; abundance: .; d_gene: TRBD1
CDR3aa: CASSPGTSGSNEQFF; CDR3nt: TGTGCCAGCAGCCCAGGGACTAGCGGGAGCAATGAGCAGTTCTTC; j_gene: TRBJ2-1; v_gene: TRBV9; abundance: .; d_gene: TRBD2
CDR3aa: CASSPDRYNEQFF; CDR3nt: TGCGCCAGCAGCCCCGACCGATACAATGAGCAGTTCTTC; j_gene: TRBJ2-1; v_gene: TRBV4-1; abundance: .; d_gene: .
CDR3aa: CASSQDYTRGYTF; CDR3nt: TGCGCCAGCAGCCAAGATTATACTAGGGGCTACACCTTC; j_gene: TRBJ1-2; v_gene: TRBV4-3; abundance: large; d_gene: .